This T cell receptor (beta chain) comes out of a study of PD-L1 blockade in urothelial cancer (dated by TCRdb to 2016 to 2017). The study in broad terms: All patients started therapy at some point between 2014 and 2016 and received atezolizumab 1,200 mg intravenously every 3 weeks. Durable clinical benefit was achieved by nine patients but not by the remaining 20. Pretreatment blood TCR-seq was available for nearly 30 patients, at least one posttreatment blood collection was obtained for around 25 patients, and tumor TCR-seq was available for around 25 patients. Pretreatment tumor samples and matched peripheral blood, collected serially before and after atezolizumab treatment, underwent TCR sequencing. Blood samples were analyzed 3 weeks after the start of treatment (second dose) and 6 weeks after the start of treatment. About nine tenths of the roughly 29 patients were identified as males with urothelial cancer of bladder origin, and a prior smoking history was reported by 18 of 29 patients. Patients had an ECOG performance status of 0 or 1 and had received between 0 and 3 prior chemotherapy regimens. Whole exome sequencing and RNA sequencing of pretreatment tumors were performed alongside TCR sequencing in the same patients. Blood samples gave median yields of 141,255 T cells and tens of thousands of unique TCRs, along with a median clonality of around 0.08. Somatic, immune and clinical correlates of response to PD-L1 blockade with atezolizumab in urothelial cancer were the focus of an exploratory multi-omic analysis. Progression-free survival longer than 6 months counted as durable clinical benefit, and TCR features were additionally tested against both progression-free and overall survival. What the authors observed across the whole study: Greater expansion of tumor-associated TCR clones in peripheral blood 3 weeks after the start of treatment was observed in patients with durable benefit (n ≈ 22, p = 0.022). Because the sample size was small (n ≈ 27) and many exploratory analyses were performed, the results are intended to be hypothesis-generating. Improved progression-free and overall survival was found to be associated with pretreatment peripheral blood TCR clonality below the median.

The CDR3 has 14 amino acids, counting the end cysteine and phenylalanine. The sequence is cut down to CDR3 DNA, 42 bases in frame from base 1. The germline ends are 15 bases apart after V is trimmed by 2 bases and J by 10 bases. Based on the germline V gene (reference sequence), the CDR1 and CDR2 sequences are MNHNY and SVGAGI. Details on this clone: There is no known antigen for this receptor. Base qualities are not at hand, and no much larger clone is one base apart.

The time point label of this sample denotes: peripheral blood 6 weeks after treatment start. The cohort comprised more than 25 patients with locally advanced or metastatic urothelial carcinoma treated at Memorial Sloan Kettering on a trial protocol. Peripheral blood mononuclear cells were collected pretreatment and during treatment, with between 1 and 8 total time points obtained per patient. The Qiagen DNeasy Blood extraction kit was used to purify genomic DNA from total PBMCs and from tumor samples. PBMCs were collected pretreatment and during treatment, and were isolated and stored as previously described. Synthetic TCR analog templates were spiked into each PCR so that absolute template abundance could be estimated from read counts. The immunoSEQ assay used bias-controlled V and J gene primers to amplify TCRbeta CDR3 regions from genomic DNA. Rearranged TCRbeta segments were sequenced at approximately 20X coverage. The study's processing was this. Clustering was used to correct sequencing errors, and CDR3s were annotated against IMGT to assign V, D and J genes. Downstream analyses used only productive TCRbeta rearrangements and left out out-of-frame or stop-codon sequences. Clonality was calculated as one minus the Shannon entropy normalized by the log of the number of unique productive sequences. Clones differing between time points or between blood and tumor were identified by Fisher's exact test with Benjamini-Hochberg correction at adjusted p below 0.01. As stored in TCRdb, this immuneACCESS dataset retains in-frame rearrangements with V and J assigned. A fraction of the clones does not appear; measured against another copy, unresolved V genes explain less than half of the discrepancy, and the remainder lacks a known reason. Clone size and the V and J calls come from that table; the DNA yielded D and trimming. The sample contains 60,000 to 80,000 clones, approximately 91% of them found a single time. Roughly 10% of the sample is held by the ten biggest clonotypes.

The sequence is built from TRBV6-6 and TRBJ1-3; too little of a D gene remains to name it. The source is a man aged 55 to 70 with urothelial cancer. The source was PBMCs, collected around atezolizumab (anti-PD-L1) treatment. The encoded CDR3 is CASSYDFTYITIYF. The sequence in DNA is TGTGCCAGCAGTTACGACTTCACATACATAACCATATATTTT.